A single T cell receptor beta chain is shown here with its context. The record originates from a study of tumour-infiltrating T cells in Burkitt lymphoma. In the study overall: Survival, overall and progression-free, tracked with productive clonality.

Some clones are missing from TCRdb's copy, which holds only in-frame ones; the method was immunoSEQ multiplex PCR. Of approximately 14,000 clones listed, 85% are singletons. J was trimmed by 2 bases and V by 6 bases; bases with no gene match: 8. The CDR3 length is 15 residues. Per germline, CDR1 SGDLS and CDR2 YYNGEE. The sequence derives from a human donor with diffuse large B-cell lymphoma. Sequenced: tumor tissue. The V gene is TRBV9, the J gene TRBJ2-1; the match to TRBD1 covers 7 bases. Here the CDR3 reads CASTPGQPPYNEQFF. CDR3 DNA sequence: TGTGCCAGCACTCCGGGACAGCCTCCCTACAATGAGCAGTTCTTC.